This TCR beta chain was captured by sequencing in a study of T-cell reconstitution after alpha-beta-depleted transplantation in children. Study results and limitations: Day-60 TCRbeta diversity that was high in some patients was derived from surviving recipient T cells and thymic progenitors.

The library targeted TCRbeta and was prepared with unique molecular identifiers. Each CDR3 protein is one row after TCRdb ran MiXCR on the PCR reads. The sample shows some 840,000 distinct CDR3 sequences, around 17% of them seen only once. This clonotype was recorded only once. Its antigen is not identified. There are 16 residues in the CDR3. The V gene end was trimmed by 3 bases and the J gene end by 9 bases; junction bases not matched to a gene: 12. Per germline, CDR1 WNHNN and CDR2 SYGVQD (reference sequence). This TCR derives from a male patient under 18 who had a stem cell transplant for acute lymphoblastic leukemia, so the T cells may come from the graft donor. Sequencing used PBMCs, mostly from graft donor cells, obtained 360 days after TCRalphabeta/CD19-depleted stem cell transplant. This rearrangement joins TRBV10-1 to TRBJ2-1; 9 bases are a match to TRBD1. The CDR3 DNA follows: TGCGCCAGCAGTGATGTGATGAGACAGGGGGGTCGTGAGCAGTTCTTC. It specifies CASSDVMRQGGREQFF.